The present T cell receptor (beta chain) was sequenced within a study of T-cell reconstitution after alpha-beta-depleted transplantation in children. The V gene's germline CDR1 is SEHNR and CDR2 FQNEAQ (reference sequence). J lost 0 bases, V lost 4 bases, and 4 bases had no gene match. This CDR3 has 15 amino acids. Construction of the TCRbeta library involved unique molecular identifiers. TCRdb reprocessed the PCR reads via MiXCR and lists one record per CDR3 protein. Here the sample spans about 690,000 distinct CDR3 sequences, roughly 15% being singletons. This receptor was identified in a human donor who donated a stem cell graft to a child with acute myeloid leukemia. This specimen was PBMCs from the stem cell graft donor, taken from the stem cell graft. The gene calls are TRBV7-9 and TRBJ2-3; TRBD1 matches 7 bases. CDR3 bases: TGTGCCAGCAGCTGGGACAGCTCTAGCACAGATACGCAGTATTTT. Protein: CASSWDSSSTDTQYF.